Below, one TCR beta chain is given with its context. Sorted-subset replicate PCRs used 200 ng DNA, about 30,000 T cell genomes. Method: immunoSEQ multiplex PCR; TCRdb's copy keeps in-frame clones and lacks some. In the table there are under 2.5 million clones, around 92% of which are singletons. The data were obtained in a study of shared clonotypes between healthy human individuals. Study details: Researchers assigned three CD4 naive, three CD4 memory, two CD8 naive and one CD8 memory plate to each donor.

Specimen: naive CD4+ T cells from PBMCs. Subset defined: CD45RA+ positively selected. The receptor was isolated from a young man in good health. Some clones in this sample may be carry-over from other donors' samples.

The CDR3 DNA reads TGTGCCAGCAGTTTATCTCTGAGGGAGACCCAGTACTTC. This translates into CASSLSLRETQYF. The gene calls are TRBV27 and TRBJ2-5, with D hard to call. Trimming took off 0 bases at V and 5 bases at J, with 7 bases between the two ends. The CDR3 totals 13 residues. CDR1 MNHEY and CDR2 SMNVEV come from the germline V gene (reference sequence).